The 16 T cell receptor beta chains in this list originate from one sample, sequenced in a study of control samples from healthy donors and cancer patients. The method was immunoSEQ multiplex PCR; TCRdb's version includes in-frame clones alone and lacks a portion of them. The profile covers about 140,000 clones, with 94% appearing a single time and around 12% taken by the ten largest. The source material was blood. All receptors derive from a man aged 40-49 years in good health.

The CDR3, as DNA: TGTGCCAGCAGTTACTCTTCGGGACAGGTAACTGAAGCTTTCTTT. As protein: CASSYSSGQVTEAFF. This chain joins TRBV6-6 and TRBJ1-1; 8 positions match TRBD1. Germline V gene sequence: CDR1 MNHNY, CDR2 SVGAGI (reference sequence). V gave up 0 bases and J gave up 5 bases; unmatched junction bases: 5. The CDR3 sequence is 15 residues long.

The chain uses TRBV15 and TRBJ1-2; D is unclear. Deletions cut 0 bases from V and 4 bases from J, with 12 bases between. The CDR3 contains 15 residues. Germline lookup yields CDR1 LNHNV and CDR2 YYDKDF (reference sequence). CDR3 region: CATSRDLQDSYGYTF. For the CDR3, the DNA is TGTGCCACCAGCAGAGATCTCCAGGATAGCTATGGCTACACCTTC.

The chain joins TRBV4-3 to TRBJ1-2; D call uncertain. Germline lookup yields CDR1 LGHNA and CDR2 YSLEER. CDR3 length equals 13 residues. The V end lost 0 bases, the J end lost 6 bases, and 8 bases lay between the germline ends. DNA for the CDR3: TGCGCCAGCAGCCAAGATCCCTTAAATGGCTACACCTTC. Its protein product is CASSQDPLNGYTF.

This rearrangement joins TRBV7-9 to TRBJ1-6; possible D gene TRBD1, 5 bases. Germline CDR1 SEHNR, CDR2 FQNEAQ (reference sequence). V lost 8 bases and J lost 4, with 15 bases in between. The CDR3 runs 15 residues. For the CDR3, the DNA is TGTGCCAGCCTGGGGGGGAATAGTTATAATTCACCCCTCCACTTT. Amino acid sequence: CASLGGNSYNSPLHF.

The chain couples TRBV10-1 to TRBJ2-1, with D tentatively TRBD1 (6 bases). Trimming left V 2 bases short and J 0 bases short, with 11 bases between. This CDR3 is 16 amino acids long. Germline V CDR1 and CDR2: WNHNN, SYGVQD (reference sequence). The chain's CDR3 is CASSENRASSYNEQFF. CDR3 in DNA: TGCGCCAGCAGTGAGAACAGGGCGAGCTCCTACAATGAGCAGTTCTTC.

The chain uses TRBV18 and TRBJ1-6, with D possibly matching TRBD1 (6 bases). CDR1 KGHSH and CDR2 LQKENI come from the germline V gene. This CDR3 has 15 amino acids. V lost 4 bases and J lost 5, with 12 bases in between. DNA for the CDR3: TGTGCCAGCTCACTTGGACAGCCTGATAATTCACCCCTCCACTTT. Translating it yields CASSLGQPDNSPLHF. Filled out from reference TRBV18 and TRBJ1-6, the complete variable domain reads NAGVMQNPRHLVRRRGQEARLRCSPMKGHSHVYWYRQLPEEGLKFMVYLQKENIIDESGMPKERFSAEFPKEGPSILRIQQVVRGDSAAYFCASSLGQPDNSPLHFGNGTRLTVT.

The chain employs TRBV5-1 and TRBJ1-3, with unresolved D. The CDR3 has 12 amino acids. The germline CDR1 and CDR2 sequences are SGHRS and YFSETQ. The V end was cut by 4 bases, the J end by 4 bases, with 6 bases between. CDR3 DNA: TGCGCCAGCAGCCCCGAGGGAAACACCATATATTTT. Its protein is CASSPEGNTIYF.

The rearrangement links TRBV15 to TRBJ2-1; D is unclear. The CDR3 is 14 amino acids. Germline V gene data show CDR1 as LNHNV and CDR2 as YYDKDF (reference sequence). V lost 4 bases to trimming and J lost 1 base, with 8 bases between them. CDR3 DNA: TGTGCCACCAGCAACCCCGTGTCCTACAATGAGCAGTTCTTC. It is translated as CATSNPVSYNEQFF.

The V gene is TRBV4-3, the J gene TRBJ2-2; D gene unclear. Germline assignment: CDR1 LGHNA and CDR2 YSLEER. This CDR3 comprises 13 residues. The germline V and J ends were trimmed by 1 base and 8 bases, with 8 bases remaining between them. The CDR3 nucleotides read TGCGCCAGCAGCCAAGCGCACGGAGGGGAGCTGTTTTTT. This sequence encodes CASSQAHGGELFF.

The chain uses TRBV5-6 and TRBJ2-7, with 8 bases fitting TRBD1. Germline V lookup: CDR1 SGHDT, CDR2 YYEEEE. This CDR3 is built from 16 residues. The junction had 11 bases not matched to a gene; V was cut back by 0 bases and J by 6 bases. The CDR3 loop reads CASSLGDRTPFCEQYF. Here the CDR3 DNA reads TGTGCCAGCAGCTTGGGGGACAGGACCCCCTTTTGCGAGCAGTACTTC.

This chain connects TRBV7-2 to TRBJ1-5; 7 nucleotides match TRBD1. CDR3 length equals 18 residues. Germline V gives CDR1 SGHTA, CDR2 FQGNSA. V shed 0 bases, J shed 1 base, and the junction held 9 bases outside the gene matches. The chain's CDR3 is CASSLAGSGRGSNQPQHF. CDR3 DNA: TGTGCCAGCAGCTTAGCGGGTTCGGGCAGGGGGAGCAATCAGCCCCAGCATTTT.

The genes are TRBV11-2 and TRBJ1-3; 7 bases fit TRBD1. CDR3 length: 16 residues. Germline CDR1 SGHAT, CDR2 FQNNGV. V shed 6 bases and J 2 bases; nucleotides not matched to a gene: 10. CDR3 region: CASSRMTGRTGNTIYF. The CDR3 DNA is TGTGCCAGCAGTCGGATGACAGGGAGGACTGGAAACACCATATATTTT.

V usage is TRBV7-3 and J usage is TRBJ2-1; D might be TRBD1 (5 bases). CDR3 length: 18 residues. The V gene's germline CDR1 is SGHTA and CDR2 FQGTGA. Trimming took off 1 base at V and 6 bases at J, with 22 bases between the two ends. The CDR3 spells CASSLKPWAGQSGNEQFF. CDR3 in DNA: TGTGCCAGCAGCTTAAAGCCCTGGGCAGGGCAATCGGGCAATGAGCAGTTCTTC.

This clone was found a few times. J is TRBJ2-5 and V is TRBV19; 7 bases line up with TRBD1. V lost 6 bases to trimming and J lost 2 bases; unmatched junction nucleotides: 6. The CDR3 runs to 14 residues. CDR1 and CDR2 from the germline V gene are LNHDA and SQIVND (reference sequence). The CDR3 bases are TGTGCCAGTAGGCGAAGACAGGGACAAGAGACCCAGTACTTC. Protein: CASRRRQGQETQYF.

The V gene is TRBV27, the J gene TRBJ2-1, with 7 bases fitting TRBD1. The CDR3 runs to 15 residues. The trim removed 6 bases at V and 0 bases at J, leaving 5 bases unmatched. From germline, CDR1 is MNHEY and CDR2 SMNVEV (reference sequence). The CDR3 sequence: CASRIQGSSYNEQFF. CDR3 bases: TGTGCCAGCAGGATACAGGGGAGCTCCTACAATGAGCAGTTCTTC.

The sample holds one count of this clone. V gene TRBV2 combines with J gene TRBJ2-7; D gene unclear. The CDR3 sequence is 13 residues long. V shed 2 bases and J shed 3 bases, with 8 bases lying between them. Germline V gene sequence: CDR1 SNHLY, CDR2 FYNNEI. For the CDR3, the DNA is TGTGCCAGCAGTGAATCTGAGATCTACGAGCAGTACTTC. Its protein is CASSESEIYEQYF.